This passage covers 14 T cell receptor beta chains from one sample sequenced in a study of PD-1 blockade in classical Hodgkin lymphoma. The time point denotes: cycle 4 day 1 (C4D1), after 5 to 7 weeks of nivolumab. Relapse was seen in all patients after autologous stem cell transplantation, and brentuximab vedotin exposure was variable. Only in-frame clones appear in the TCRdb table, and some are missing; sequencing was by immunoSEQ multiplex PCR. The sample has fewer than 35,000 clones; roughly four fifths are singletons. The starting material was peripheral blood mononuclear cells (PBMCs), obtained before the fourth cycle of nivolumab. These TCRs come from a human donor with classical Hodgkin lymphoma.

The chain has TRBV11-2 and TRBJ1-1; D unclear. This CDR3 has 13 residues. Germline values: CDR1 SGHAT, CDR2 FQNNGV. V was pared by 0 bases and J by 11 bases, with 13 bases between. The CDR3 nucleotides read TGTGCCAGCAGCTTAGAGAGGGCCGGACTCGCTTTCTTT. It codes for CASSLERAGLAFF.

The rearrangement uses TRBV6-1 and TRBJ1-2; D is undetermined. Trimming left V 11 bases short and J 8 bases short, with 6 bases between. The germline V gene has CDR1 MNHNS and CDR2 SASEGT. This CDR3 has 8 residues. The CDR3 region has the DNA TGTGCCGCCGGCGGCTACACCTTC. It translates to CAAGGYTF.

This clone was seen a handful of times. V and J are TRBV7-2 and TRBJ2-2; D ambiguous. Trimming left V 4 bases short and J 6 bases short, with 12 bases between. The CDR3 is made up of 14 amino acids. Germline lookup yields CDR1 SGHTA and CDR2 FQGNSA. The CDR3 here is CASSWSTLPGELFF. CDR3 DNA sequence: TGTGCCAGCAGCTGGTCCACGCTGCCCGGGGAGCTGTTTTTT.

The rearrangement links TRBV5-6 to TRBJ1-5; D is unclear. V was trimmed by 2 bases and J by 3 bases, leaving 9 bases between them. The CDR3 has 14 amino acids. The V gene's germline CDR1 is SGHDT and CDR2 YYEEEE. The CDR3 loop is CASSLGQANQPQHF. The CDR3 nucleotides are TGTGCCAGCAGCTTAGGCCAGGCCAATCAGCCCCAGCATTTT.

This chain uses TRBV2 with TRBJ1-3; D remains unclear. The germline CDR1 and CDR2 sequences are SNHLY and FYNNEI. V lost 4 bases, J lost 0 bases, and 7 bases lay in between. The CDR3 runs to 14 residues. The DNA of the CDR3 is TGTGCCAGCAGTGTTAAGAGCTCTGGAAACACCATATATTTT. As protein: CASSVKSSGNTIYF.

The count of this clone is one. CDR3: CASSQVNRQETQYF. DNA for the CDR3: TGTGCCAGCAGCCAAGTTAACAGACAAGAGACCCAGTACTTC. This sequence joins TRBV4-2 and TRBJ2-5; D gene ambiguous. V was clipped by 1 base and J by 2 bases, with 8 bases between them. This CDR3 is 14 amino acids long. Germline CDR1 reads LGHNA; CDR2 reads YNFKEQ.

This chain uses TRBV7-9 with TRBJ1-1, with 9 bases matching TRBD1. Germline V CDR1 and CDR2: SEHNR, FQNEAQ (reference sequence). The CDR3 has 13 residues. V lost 6 bases and J lost 4; bases outside the gene matches: 3. The CDR3 DNA follows: TGTGCCAGCAGAGAGACAGGGGGCACTGAAGCTTTCTTT. It yields the protein CASRETGGTEAFF.

J is TRBJ2-7 and V is TRBV9, with D tentatively TRBD1 or TRBD2 (5 bases each). The CDR3 is 14 amino acids. Germline CDR1 SGDLS, CDR2 YYNGEE. The V gene lost 3 bases and the J gene lost 0 bases, with 10 bases spanning the gap. In DNA form, the CDR3 reads TGTGCCAGCAGCGGCCGGGACGACTCCTACGAGCAGTACTTC. Amino acids: CASSGRDDSYEQYF.

This chain uses TRBV28 with TRBJ1-3, with a weak D call TRBD1 (6 bases). V was pared by 7 bases and J by 1 base, with 11 bases between. CDR1 and CDR2 from the germline V gene are MDHEN and SYDVKM. The CDR3 spans 14 residues. The CDR3 region is CASTPTGSGNTIYF. CDR3 nucleotides: TGTGCCAGCACCCCCACAGGGTCTGGAAACACCATATATTTT.

The CDR3 sequence is CASSLGRGIGTDTQYF. Written as DNA, the CDR3 is TGTGCCAGCAGTTTAGGCAGGGGAATAGGCACAGATACGCAGTATTTT. The chain combines TRBV28 with TRBJ2-3, with D possibly being TRBD1 (6 bases). Germline V gene sequence: CDR1 MDHEN, CDR2 SYDVKM. V lost 2 bases to trimming and J lost 1 base, with 13 bases between them. The CDR3 runs 16 residues.

This chain connects TRBV25-1 to TRBJ1-4; 7 nucleotides align to TRBD1. The CDR3 loop spans 14 amino acids. Germline CDR1 reads MGHDK; CDR2 reads SYGVNS. J lost 5 bases, V lost 8 bases, and 8 bases had no gene match. CDR3 residues: CASGHPGQNEKLFF. The CDR3 DNA reads TGTGCCAGCGGCCATCCGGGACAGAATGAAAAACTGTTTTTT.

The chain carries TRBV7-9 and TRBJ1-6; a weak D match, TRBD1 (5 bases). The germline CDR1 and CDR2 sequences are SEHNR and FQNEAQ (reference sequence). This CDR3 spans 14 amino acids. V dropped 5 bases and J dropped 7 bases, with 12 bases sitting between them. This chain's CDR3 is CASSEQRGNSPLHF. The CDR3 nucleotides read TGTGCCAGCAGCGAGCAACGGGGGAATTCACCCCTCCACTTT.

The chain has TRBV23-1 and TRBJ1-1, with a weak D call TRBD1 (6 bases). TRBV23-1 is an ORF for which the function is uncertain. Trimming removed 9 bases from V and 6 bases from J, with 14 bases in between. This CDR3 is 12 amino acids long. As DNA, the CDR3 is TGCGCCAGGAACCGGCAGGGGCCTGAAGCTTTCTTT. It specifies CARNRQGPEAFF.

The CDR3 region is CASSFLGTGELFF. The CDR3 nucleotides are TGTGCCAGCAGCTTTCTCGGTACCGGGGAGCTGTTTTTT. The gene calls are TRBV11-2 and TRBJ2-2; D gene unclear. This CDR3 is 13 amino acids long. Germline V gene data show CDR1 as SGHAT and CDR2 as FQNNGV. V was clipped by 3 bases and J by 5 bases, with 7 bases between them.